The TCR beta chain under discussion was sequenced for a study of early T cells in non-severe SARS-CoV-2 infection. Study details: Unsorted whole blood bulk RNA was sequenced, with unpaired chains.

The V and J ends lost 6 bases and 4 bases respectively, with 10 bases between them. The germline V gene has CDR1 MDHEN and CDR2 SYDVKM. The CDR3 contains 12 residues. Overall study results and limits: Sequences matched to VDJdb favored anti-spike CD8 responses, while private and CD4 specificities were missed.

Attachment of unique molecular identifiers to individual cDNA molecules was performed. From the 5' RACE reads, TCRdb called clonotypes with MiXCR, one entry per CDR3 protein. The data contain tens of thousands of distinct CDR3 sequences, about 12% of them singletons. As to this clonotype: Antigen unknown.

The chain combines TRBV28 with TRBJ2-7; D may match TRBD1 or TRBD2 (5 bases each). The sequences come from whole blood, collected at baseline. This TCR derives from an adult who was a healthcare worker with PCR-confirmed SARS-CoV-2 infection or an uninfected control (not recorded which). The CDR3, as DNA: TGTGCCAGCAGGGGGGTTACATACGAGCAGTACTTC. Residues: CASRGVTYEQYF.